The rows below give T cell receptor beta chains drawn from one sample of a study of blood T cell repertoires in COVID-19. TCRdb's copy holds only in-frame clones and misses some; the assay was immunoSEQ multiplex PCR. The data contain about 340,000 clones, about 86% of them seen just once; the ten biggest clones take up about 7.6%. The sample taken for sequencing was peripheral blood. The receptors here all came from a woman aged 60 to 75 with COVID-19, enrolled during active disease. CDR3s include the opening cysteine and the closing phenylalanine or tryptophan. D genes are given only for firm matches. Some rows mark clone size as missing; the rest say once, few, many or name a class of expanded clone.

TGTGCCAGCAGTTACCCACAGGGTACTAACACTGAAGCTTTCTTT | CASSYPQGTNTEAFF | . | TRBV6-2/TRBV6-3 | 15 | TRBJ1-1 | .
TGTGCCAGCAGCTCGCAGGGGGTTGAAAAACTGTTTTTT | CASSSQGVEKLFF | . | TRBV7-9 | 13 | TRBJ1-4 | TRBD1
TGTGCCAGCAGTTGGGGGTCGGCGGGGCACTCTGGAAACACCATATATTTT | CASSWGSAGHSGNTIYF | once | TRBV13 | 17 | TRBJ1-3 | .
TGTGCCAGTAAAGCCTCGGAGGCGGGGCCGGGGGATACGCAGTATTTT | CASKASEAGPGDTQYF | . | TRBV19 | 16 | TRBJ2-3 | .
TGTGCCAGCAGCTTAGACAGGGGCGCGGGGAACTATGGCTACACCTTC | CASSLDRGAGNYGYTF | . | TRBV13 | 16 | TRBJ1-2 | TRBD1
TGTGCAAGTCGCTTAGCTTCGCCTGACTCCAAACACTACGAGCAGTACTTC | CASRLASPDSKHYEQYF | . | TRBV12-2 | 17 | TRBJ2-7 | .
TGCGCCAGCAGCCAAGATGTCAGGGCGCGCTATCAGCCCCAGCATTTT | CASSQDVRARYQPQHF | . | TRBV4-3 | 16 | TRBJ1-5 | .
TGTGCCAGCAGCCAAGATTTGCGGGTCAAGGGCTATGGCTACACCTTC | CASSQDLRVKGYGYTF | . | TRBV3-1/TRBV3-2 | 16 | TRBJ1-2 | .
TGTGCCAGCAGCTCTCGCGTGACAGGGTTACGCCCTGGAAACACCATATATTTT | CASSSRVTGLRPGNTIYF | . | TRBV7-9 | 18 | TRBJ1-3 | TRBD1
TGTGCCAGTAGTATAGGACAGGGATGGACTGAAGCTTTCTTT | CASSIGQGWTEAFF | . | TRBV19 | 14 | TRBJ1-1 | TRBD1
TGTGCCAGCAGCTCACTCACAGGGAACTATGGCTACACCTTC | CASSSLTGNYGYTF | once | TRBV13 | 14 | TRBJ1-2 | .
TGTGCCAGCAGCCTACCGGGGGGTTGGTCCTACGAGCAGTACTTC | CASSLPGGWSYEQYF | . | TRBV7-6 | 15 | TRBJ2-7 | TRBD2
TGTGCCAGCAGTACAGTCAACTATGGCTACACCTTC | CASSTVNYGYTF | . | TRBV6-2/TRBV6-3 | 12 | TRBJ1-2 | .
TGCAGCGTTGAGCCTAGCGGGGGGGCATACAATGAGCAGTTCTTC | CSVEPSGGAYNEQFF | . | TRBV29-1 | 15 | TRBJ2-1 | TRBD2
TGTGCCAGCAGCCAAGACCACCTACAGGGTTCTAAGTCCTACAATGAGCAGTTCTTC | CASSQDHLQGSKSYNEQFF | . | TRBV3-1/TRBV3-2 | 19 | TRBJ2-1 | .
TGTGCCAGCAGTTACTCTTCGACAGGCAATTCACCCCTCCACTTT | CASSYSSTGNSPLHF | . | TRBV6-6 | 15 | TRBJ1-6 | .
TGTGCCAGCAGCCATACTAGCGGGGGGTACAATGAGCAGTTCTTC | CASSHTSGGYNEQFF | . | TRBV5-4 | 15 | TRBJ2-1 | TRBD2